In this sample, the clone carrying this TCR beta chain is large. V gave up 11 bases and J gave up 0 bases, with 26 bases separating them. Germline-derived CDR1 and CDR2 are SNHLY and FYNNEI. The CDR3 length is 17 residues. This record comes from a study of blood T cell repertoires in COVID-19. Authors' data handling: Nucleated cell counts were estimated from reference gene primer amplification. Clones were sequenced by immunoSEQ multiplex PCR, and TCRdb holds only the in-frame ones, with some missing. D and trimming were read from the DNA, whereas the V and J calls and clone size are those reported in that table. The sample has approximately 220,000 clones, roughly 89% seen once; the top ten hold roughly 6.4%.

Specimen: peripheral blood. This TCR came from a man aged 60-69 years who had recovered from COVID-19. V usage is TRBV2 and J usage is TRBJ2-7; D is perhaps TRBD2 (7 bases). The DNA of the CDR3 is TGTGCCGGAGGGTGGCAGGGGATAAGCGGGGACTCCTACGAGCAGTACTTC. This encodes CAGGWQGISGDSYEQYF.